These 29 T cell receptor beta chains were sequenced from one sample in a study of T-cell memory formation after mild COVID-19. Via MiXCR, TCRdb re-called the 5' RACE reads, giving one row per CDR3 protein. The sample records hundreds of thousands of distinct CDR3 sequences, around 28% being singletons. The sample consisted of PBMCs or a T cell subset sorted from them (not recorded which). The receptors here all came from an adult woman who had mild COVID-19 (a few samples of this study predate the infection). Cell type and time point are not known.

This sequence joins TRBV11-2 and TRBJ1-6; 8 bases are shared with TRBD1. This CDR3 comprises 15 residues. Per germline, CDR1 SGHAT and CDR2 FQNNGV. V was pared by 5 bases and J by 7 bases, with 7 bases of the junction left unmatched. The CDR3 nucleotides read TGTGCCAGCAGCAGACAGGGGCCTACCAATTCACCCCTCCACTTT. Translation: CASSRQGPTNSPLHF.

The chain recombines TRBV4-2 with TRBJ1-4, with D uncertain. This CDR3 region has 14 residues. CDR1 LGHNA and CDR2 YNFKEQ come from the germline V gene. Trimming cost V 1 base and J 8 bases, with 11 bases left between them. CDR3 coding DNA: TGTGCCAGCAGCCAAGGAACAGCAGGAGAAAAACTGTTTTTT. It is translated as CASSQGTAGEKLFF.

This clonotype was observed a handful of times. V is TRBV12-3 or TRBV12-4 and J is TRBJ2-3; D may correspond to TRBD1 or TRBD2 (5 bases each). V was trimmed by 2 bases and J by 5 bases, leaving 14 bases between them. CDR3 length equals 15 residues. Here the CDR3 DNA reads TGTGCCAGCAGTTTACGAGGGGTTCTTGGAGATACGCAGTATTTT. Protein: CASSLRGVLGDTQYF.

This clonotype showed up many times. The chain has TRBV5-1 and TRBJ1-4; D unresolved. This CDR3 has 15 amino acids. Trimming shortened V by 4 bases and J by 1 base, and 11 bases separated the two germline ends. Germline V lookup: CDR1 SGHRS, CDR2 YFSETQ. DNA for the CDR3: TGCGCCAGCAGCCTCTCGGGAAGAACTAATGAAAAACTGTTTTTT. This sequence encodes CASSLSGRTNEKLFF.

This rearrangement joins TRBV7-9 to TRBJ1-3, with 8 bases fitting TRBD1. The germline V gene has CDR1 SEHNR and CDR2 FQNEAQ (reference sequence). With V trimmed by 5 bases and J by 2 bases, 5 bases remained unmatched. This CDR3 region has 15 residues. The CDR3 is CASSATGATGNTIYF. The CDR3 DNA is TGTGCCAGCAGCGCGACAGGGGCAACTGGAAACACCATATATTTT.

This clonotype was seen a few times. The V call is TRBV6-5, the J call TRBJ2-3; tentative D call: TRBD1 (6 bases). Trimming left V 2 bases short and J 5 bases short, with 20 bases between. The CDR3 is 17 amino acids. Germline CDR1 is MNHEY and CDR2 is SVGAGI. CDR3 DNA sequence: TGTGCCAGCAGTTACGCCCCTCCCCCAGGGGTGAGAGATACGCAGTATTTT. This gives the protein CASSYAPPPGVRDTQYF.

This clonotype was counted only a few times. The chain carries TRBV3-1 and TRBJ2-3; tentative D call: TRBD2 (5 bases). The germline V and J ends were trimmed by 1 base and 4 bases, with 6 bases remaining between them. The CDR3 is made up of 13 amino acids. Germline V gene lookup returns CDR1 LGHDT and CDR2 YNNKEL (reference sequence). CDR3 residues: CASSQGTSDTQYF. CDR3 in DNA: TGTGCCAGCAGCCAAGGGACTTCAGATACGCAGTATTTT.

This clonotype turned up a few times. CDR3 in amino acids: CASSLGASDAGELFF. The DNA for the CDR3 is TGCGCCAGCAGCTTGGGGGCCTCCGACGCCGGGGAGCTGTTTTTT. The gene calls are TRBV5-1 and TRBJ2-2, with D unclear. Per the germline V gene, CDR1 is SGHRS and CDR2 is YFSETQ. The CDR3 sequence is 15 residues long. Trimming removed 0 bases at V and 6 bases at J, with 12 bases between.

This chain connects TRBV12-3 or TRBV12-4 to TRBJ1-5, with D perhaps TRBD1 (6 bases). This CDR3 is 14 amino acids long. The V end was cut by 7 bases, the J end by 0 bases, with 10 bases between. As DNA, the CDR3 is TGTGCCAGCAATGGACAGTATAGCAATCAGCCCCAGCATTTT. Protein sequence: CASNGQYSNQPQHF.

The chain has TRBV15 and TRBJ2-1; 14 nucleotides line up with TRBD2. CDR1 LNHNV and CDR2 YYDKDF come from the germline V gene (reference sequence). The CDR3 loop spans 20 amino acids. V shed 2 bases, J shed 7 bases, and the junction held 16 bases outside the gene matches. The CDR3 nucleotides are TGTGCCACCAGCAGAAACGACGGACTAGCGGGAGGAGAGGGCAAGAATGAGCAGTTCTTC. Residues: CATSRNDGLAGGEGKNEQFF.

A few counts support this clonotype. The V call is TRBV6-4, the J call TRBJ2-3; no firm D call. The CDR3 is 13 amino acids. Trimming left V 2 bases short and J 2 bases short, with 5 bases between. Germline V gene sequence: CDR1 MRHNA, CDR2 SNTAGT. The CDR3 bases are TGTGCCAGCAGTGACGGGAACACAGATACGCAGTATTTT. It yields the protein CASSDGNTDTQYF.

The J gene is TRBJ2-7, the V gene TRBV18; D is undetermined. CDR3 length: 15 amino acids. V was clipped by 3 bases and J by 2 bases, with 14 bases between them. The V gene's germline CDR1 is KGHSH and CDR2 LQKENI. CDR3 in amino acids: CASSPTALRTYEQYF. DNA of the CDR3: TGTGCCAGCTCACCGACGGCTCTCCGGACCTACGAGCAGTACTTC.

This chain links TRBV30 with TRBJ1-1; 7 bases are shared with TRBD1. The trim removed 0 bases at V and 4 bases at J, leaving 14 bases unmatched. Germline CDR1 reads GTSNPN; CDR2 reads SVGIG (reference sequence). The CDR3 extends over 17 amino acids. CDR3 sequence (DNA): TGTGCCTGGAGTGTACAACGAGGAGGGGGCGGGGGCACTGAAGCTTTCTTT. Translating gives CAWSVQRGGGGGTEAFF.

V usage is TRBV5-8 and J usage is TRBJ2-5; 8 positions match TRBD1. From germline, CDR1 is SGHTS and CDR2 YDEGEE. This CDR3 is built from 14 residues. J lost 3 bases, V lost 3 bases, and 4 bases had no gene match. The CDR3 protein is CASSWATGEETQYF. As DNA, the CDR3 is TGTGCCAGCAGCTGGGCGACAGGGGAAGAGACCCAGTACTTC.

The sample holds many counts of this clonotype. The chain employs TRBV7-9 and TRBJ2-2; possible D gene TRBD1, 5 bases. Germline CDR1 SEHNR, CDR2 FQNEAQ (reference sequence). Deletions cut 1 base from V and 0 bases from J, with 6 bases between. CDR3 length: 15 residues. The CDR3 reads CASSLGGANTGELFF. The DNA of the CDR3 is TGTGCCAGCAGCTTAGGGGGCGCGAACACCGGGGAGCTGTTTTTT.

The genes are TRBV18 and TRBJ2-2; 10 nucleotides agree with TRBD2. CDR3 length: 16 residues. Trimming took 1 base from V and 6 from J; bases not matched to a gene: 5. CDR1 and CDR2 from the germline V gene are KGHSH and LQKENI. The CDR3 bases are TGTGCCAGCTCACCACGGTCTAGCGGGAGTGCCGGGGAGCTGTTTTTT. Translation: CASSPRSSGSAGELFF.

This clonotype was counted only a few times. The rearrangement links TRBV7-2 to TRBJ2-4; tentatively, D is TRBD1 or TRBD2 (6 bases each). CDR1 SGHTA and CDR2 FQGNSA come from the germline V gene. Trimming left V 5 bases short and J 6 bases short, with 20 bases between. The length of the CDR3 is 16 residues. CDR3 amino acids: CASSPGTGGRLNIQYF. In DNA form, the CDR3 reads TGTGCCAGCAGCCCCGGGACTGGGGGGCGACTAAACATTCAGTACTTC.

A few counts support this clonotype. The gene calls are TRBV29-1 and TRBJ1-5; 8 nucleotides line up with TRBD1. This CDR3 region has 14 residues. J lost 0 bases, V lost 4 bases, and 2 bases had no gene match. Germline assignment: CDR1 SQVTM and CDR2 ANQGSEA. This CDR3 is CSVAQGGSNQPQHF. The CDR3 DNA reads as TGCAGCGTTGCACAGGGGGGTAGCAATCAGCCCCAGCATTTT.

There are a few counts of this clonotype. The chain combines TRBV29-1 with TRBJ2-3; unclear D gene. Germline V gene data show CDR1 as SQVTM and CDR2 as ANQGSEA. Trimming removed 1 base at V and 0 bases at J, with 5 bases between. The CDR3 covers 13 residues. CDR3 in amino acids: CSVEGASTDTQYF. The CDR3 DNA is TGCAGCGTTGAAGGAGCTAGCACAGATACGCAGTATTTT.

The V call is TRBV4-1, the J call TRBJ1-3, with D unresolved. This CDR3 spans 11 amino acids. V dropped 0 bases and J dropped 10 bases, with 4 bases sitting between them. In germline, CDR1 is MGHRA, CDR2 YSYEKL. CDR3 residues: CASSQEGTIYF. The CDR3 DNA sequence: TGCGCCAGCAGCCAAGAGGGGACCATATATTTT.

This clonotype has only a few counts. This CDR3 reads CSFRGEGARGYTF. The CDR3 nucleotides are TGCAGCTTCCGGGGCGAGGGGGCGCGCGGCTACACCTTC. The chain carries TRBV29-1 and TRBJ1-2, with 7 bases matching TRBD1. Germline V gene sequence: CDR1 SQVTM, CDR2 ANQGSEA. The ends lost 8 bases at V and 8 bases at J; junction bases unmatched: 14. This CDR3 is built from 13 residues. Using reference TRBV29-1 and TRBJ1-2 for the parts outside the CDR3, the full variable domain is SAVISQKPSRDICQRGTSLTIQCQVDSQVTMMFWYRQQPGQSLTLIATANQGSEATYESGFVIDKFPISRPNLTFSTLTVSNMSPEDSSIYLCSFRGEGARGYTFGSGTRLTVV.

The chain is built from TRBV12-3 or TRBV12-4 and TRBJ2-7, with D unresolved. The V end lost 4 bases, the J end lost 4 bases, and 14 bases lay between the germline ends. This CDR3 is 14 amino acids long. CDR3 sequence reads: CASSSPRLRYEQYF. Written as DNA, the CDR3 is TGTGCCAGCAGTTCCCCCAGACTGCGATACGAGCAGTACTTC.

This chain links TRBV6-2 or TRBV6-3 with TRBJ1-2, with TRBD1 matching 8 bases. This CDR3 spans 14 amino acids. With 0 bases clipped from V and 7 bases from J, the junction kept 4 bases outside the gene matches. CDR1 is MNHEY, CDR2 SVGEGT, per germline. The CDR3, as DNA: TGTGCCAGCAGTTACTCGCGACAGGGGACTGGCTACACCTTC. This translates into CASSYSRQGTGYTF.

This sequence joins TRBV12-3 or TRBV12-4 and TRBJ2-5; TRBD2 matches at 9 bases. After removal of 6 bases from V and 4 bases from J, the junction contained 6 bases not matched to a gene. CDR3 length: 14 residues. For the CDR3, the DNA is TGTGCCAGCAGGGGGACTAGCTGGGTAGAGACCCAGTACTTC. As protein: CASRGTSWVETQYF.

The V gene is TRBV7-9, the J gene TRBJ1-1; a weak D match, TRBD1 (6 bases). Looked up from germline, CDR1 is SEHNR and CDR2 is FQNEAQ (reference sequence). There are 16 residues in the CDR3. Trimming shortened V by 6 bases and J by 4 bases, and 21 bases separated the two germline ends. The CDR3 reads CASRTTGIGQSTEAFF. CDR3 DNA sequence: TGTGCCAGCAGGACAACAGGGATTGGGCAGAGCACTGAAGCTTTCTTT.

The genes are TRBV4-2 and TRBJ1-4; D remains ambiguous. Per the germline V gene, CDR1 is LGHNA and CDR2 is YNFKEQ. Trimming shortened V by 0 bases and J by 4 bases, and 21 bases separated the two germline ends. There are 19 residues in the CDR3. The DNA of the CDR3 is TGTGCCAGCAGCCAAGATCCATTACCTACAGTGGCCTTTAATGAAAAACTGTTTTTT. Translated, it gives CASSQDPLPTVAFNEKLFF.

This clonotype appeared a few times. CDR3 region: CASSPRGGSTDTQYF. The CDR3 DNA sequence: TGTGCCAGCTCACCGCGCGGGGGTAGCACAGATACGCAGTATTTT. V gene TRBV18 combines with J gene TRBJ2-3, with 7 bases matching TRBD2. The CDR3 has 15 amino acids. Germline-derived CDR1 and CDR2 are KGHSH and LQKENI. The trim removed 3 bases at V and 0 bases at J, leaving 3 bases unmatched.

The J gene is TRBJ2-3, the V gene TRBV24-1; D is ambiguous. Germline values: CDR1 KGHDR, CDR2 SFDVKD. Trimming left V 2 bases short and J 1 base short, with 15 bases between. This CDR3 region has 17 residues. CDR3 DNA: TGTGCCACCAGTGATTCCCCTCTGACGGAGCGCACAGATACGCAGTATTTT. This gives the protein CATSDSPLTERTDTQYF.

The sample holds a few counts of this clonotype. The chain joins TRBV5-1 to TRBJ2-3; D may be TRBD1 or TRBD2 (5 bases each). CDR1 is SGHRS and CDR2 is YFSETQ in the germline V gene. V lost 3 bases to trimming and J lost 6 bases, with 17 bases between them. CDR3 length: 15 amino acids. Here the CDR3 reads CASSSPGPPSDTQYF. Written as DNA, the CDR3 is TGCGCCAGCAGCTCTCCGGGACCCCCTTCGGATACGCAGTATTTT. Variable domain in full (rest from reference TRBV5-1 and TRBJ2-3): KAGVTQTPRYLIKTRGQQVTLSCSPISGHRSVSWYQQTPGQGLQFLFEYFSETQRNKGNFPGRFSGRQFSNSRSEMNVSTLELGDSALYLCASSSPGPPSDTQYFGPGTRLTVL.